The rows below give T cell receptor beta chains drawn from one sample of a study of blood T cells in healthy people across ages. TCRdb processed the 5' RACE reads anew with MiXCR; each CDR3 protein has one entry. The sample comprises around 790,000 distinct CDR3 sequences, approximately 44% of which are singletons, and about a fifth rests with the top ten. Material: blood. The receptors shown here come from a man in his 60s in good health. CDR3s include the opening cysteine and the closing phenylalanine or tryptophan. The D gene is left open where the match is weak. A row's size may be missing; if present it is once, few, many or a size class.

DNA: TGTGCCAGCAGCTTAGTGTTTGGGAATGAGCAGTTCTTC
CDR3: CASSLVFGNEQFF
D: -
J: TRBJ2-1
size: -
V: TRBV7-2

DNA: TGCGCCAGCAGCTTGGGGGACAGGGGAAAGACCCAGTACTTC
CDR3: CASSLGDRGKTQYF
D: TRBD1
J: TRBJ2-5
size: few
V: TRBV5-1

DNA: TGTGCCAGCCTGACAGGGCGGTGGGGGGCCAACGTCCTGACTTTC
CDR3: CASLTGRWGANVLTF
D: TRBD1
J: TRBJ2-6
size: -
V: TRBV2

DNA: TGTGCCAGCAGTTTATGGGGCTCTGGGGCCAACGTCCTGACTTTC
CDR3: CASSLWGSGANVLTF
D: -
J: TRBJ2-6
size: many
V: TRBV12-3/TRBV12-4

DNA: TGTGCCAGCAGTTACTCGAAATTGAGGGGATTGTACACTGAAGCTTTCTTT
CDR3: CASSYSKLRGLYTEAFF
D: -
J: TRBJ1-1
size: -
V: TRBV6-2/TRBV6-3

DNA: TGTGCCAGCAGCCCCTTACCGGGGGGACGGTATGGCTACACCTTC
CDR3: CASSPLPGGRYGYTF
D: -
J: TRBJ1-2
size: -
V: TRBV11-2

DNA: TGCAGTGCGGGACAGGGAATCGGCTATGGCTACACCTTC
CDR3: CSAGQGIGYGYTF
D: TRBD1
J: TRBJ1-2
size: few
V: TRBV20-1

DNA: TGCAGTGCTCCTCGACTGGTTAGCACAGATACGCAGTATTTT
CDR3: CSAPRLVSTDTQYF
D: -
J: TRBJ2-3
size: few
V: TRBV20-1

DNA: TGTGCCAGCAGCGTAACTGAAGGGCCGGTGCAGTACTTC
CDR3: CASSVTEGPVQYF
D: -
J: TRBJ2-4
size: -
V: TRBV3-1

DNA: TGCAGTGCTAGAGATCGAGGTCGGGGACAGCCAAAATACGAGCAGTACTTC
CDR3: CSARDRGRGQPKYEQYF
D: TRBD1
J: TRBJ2-7
size: -
V: TRBV20-1

DNA: TGTGCCAGCAGCTCCCCTGTCCGGGAGCAGTACTTC
CDR3: CASSSPVREQYF
D: -
J: TRBJ2-5
size: -
V: TRBV12-3/TRBV12-4

DNA: TGCGCCAGCAGCCCGGGACTAACTGGATACGGGGAGACCCAGTACTTC
CDR3: CASSPGLTGYGETQYF
D: TRBD2
J: TRBJ2-5
size: -
V: TRBV5-1

DNA: TGCAGCGTGGCCCATGCAGGGAGAGACACTGAAGCTTTCTTT
CDR3: CSVAHAGRDTEAFF
D: -
J: TRBJ1-1
size: few
V: TRBV29-1

DNA: TGTGCCAGCAGCCACCGACAGAGATTCACAGATACGCAGTATTTT
CDR3: CASSHRQRFTDTQYF
D: -
J: TRBJ2-3
size: -
V: TRBV13

DNA: TGTGCCAGCAGCCCACGCGGACAGGGAGTGGAGACCCAGTACTTC
CDR3: CASSPRGQGVETQYF
D: TRBD1
J: TRBJ2-5
size: -
V: TRBV9

DNA: TGCGCCAGCAGCCAAGACATGGGTTGGGGGCCCCAGCATTTT
CDR3: CASSQDMGWGPQHF
D: -
J: TRBJ1-5
size: -
V: TRBV4-3

DNA: TGTGCCAGCAGCGAAGAGGGGGTCAATCAGCCCCAGCATTTT
CDR3: CASSEEGVNQPQHF
D: -
J: TRBJ1-5
size: -
V: TRBV9

DNA: TGTGCCAGCAGCCTGGACTTACATAACACTGAAGCTTTCTTT
CDR3: CASSLDLHNTEAFF
D: -
J: TRBJ1-1
size: few
V: TRBV3-1

DNA: TGTGCCAGTAGTGGGGCGACGGCTAACTATGGCTACACCTTC
CDR3: CASSGATANYGYTF
D: -
J: TRBJ1-2
size: -
V: TRBV19

DNA: TGTGCCAGCAGCTTAGTCCGGTCAGGGAGAGAGACCCAGTACTTC
CDR3: CASSLVRSGRETQYF
D: -
J: TRBJ2-5
size: -
V: TRBV7-2

DNA: TGTGCCAGCAGCTTAGCGGGTTTCAAAGAGACCCAGTACTTC
CDR3: CASSLAGFKETQYF
D: -
J: TRBJ2-5
size: few
V: TRBV7-2

DNA: TGTGCCAGCAAGGCCCAGGGAATCACCAGGGAGCTGTTTTTT
CDR3: CASKAQGITRELFF
D: -
J: TRBJ2-2
size: -
V: TRBV2

DNA: TGTGCCAGCAGTTTCTTCGAGGAGCTGTTTTTT
CDR3: CASSFFEELFF
D: -
J: TRBJ2-2
size: -
V: TRBV12-3/TRBV12-4

DNA: TGTGCCAGCAGTTTTAGGGTGACAGGGGCAACAGATACGCAGTATTTT
CDR3: CASSFRVTGATDTQYF
D: TRBD1
J: TRBJ2-3
size: few
V: TRBV27